These 15 T cell receptor beta chains came from one sample sequenced in a study of T cell responses to AZD1222 COVID-19 vaccine (dated by TCRdb to about 2021). Library generation was performed with the immunoSEQ multiplex PCR assay. The clones in this table, taken by TCRdb from immuneACCESS, are in-frame only. Not every clone is retained; where verified, under half of the shortfall comes from an unresolved V gene, and the cause of the rest is unknown. The sample profile shows roughly 130,000 clones; 75% to 90% of them were found once. The ten largest clonotypes hold 1.5% to 2% of the sample. Taken with the paper, the label for time point translates to: baseline before first vaccination. Sequenced here: peripheral blood, sampled on day 0 of AZD1222 vaccination. All receptors derive from an adult in good health.

The gene calls are TRBV7-3 and TRBJ2-7; D is perhaps TRBD2 (5 bases). Germline CDR1 and CDR2: SGHTA and FQGTGA. This CDR3 comprises 14 residues. Trimming stripped 5 bases from V and 0 bases from J, with 11 bases between. For the CDR3, the DNA is TGTGCCAGCAGCCCTAGAGGGTCCTCCTACGAGCAGTACTTC. Translation: CASSPRGSSYEQYF.

The gene calls are TRBV9 and TRBJ1-2, with 9 bases fitting TRBD1. The trim removed 4 bases at V and 2 bases at J, leaving 6 bases unmatched. Germline CDR1 reads SGDLS; CDR2 reads YYNGEE. This CDR3 has 15 amino acids. In DNA, the CDR3 is TGTGCCAGCAGCTTAGGGGGACAGGGAAACTATGGCTACACCTTC. It codes for CASSLGGQGNYGYTF.

This chain uses TRBV6-5 with TRBJ2-6; D is unresolved. The V and J ends lost 5 bases and 4 bases respectively, with 12 bases between them. The germline CDR1 and CDR2 sequences are MNHEY and SVGAGI. The CDR3 runs 15 residues. CDR3 protein: CASSKTSGGANVLTF. CDR3 nucleotide sequence: TGTGCCAGCAGTAAGACCTCCGGGGGGGCCAACGTCCTGACTTTC.

The chain employs TRBV3-1 (or the pseudogene TRBV3-2) and TRBJ1-5; unclear D gene. The CDR3 is 12 amino acids. Deletions cut 4 bases from V and 4 bases from J, with 5 bases between. Per germline, CDR1 LGHDT and CDR2 YNNKEL (reference sequence). CDR3 loop: CASSRLNQPQHF. The CDR3 DNA follows: TGTGCCAGCAGCCGGCTTAATCAGCCCCAGCATTTT.

In nucleotides, the CDR3 is TGTGCCAGCTCACCGTTAAGGGGAGAGGGTGGCTACACCTTC. Its translation: CASSPLRGEGGYTF. This chain links TRBV18 with TRBJ1-2, with D tentatively TRBD1 (5 bases). The CDR3 consists of 14 residues. V was clipped by 3 bases and J by 7 bases, with 15 bases between them. The germline CDR1 and CDR2 sequences are KGHSH and LQKENI.

The rearrangement uses TRBV7-2 and TRBJ2-5; TRBD2 agrees at 11 bases. CDR3 length: 17 amino acids. The V gene's germline CDR1 is SGHTA and CDR2 FQGNSA. V shed 1 base and J 4 bases; nucleotides not matched to a gene: 8. Here the CDR3 DNA reads TGTGCCAGCAGCTTAGGTGGGATAGCGGGAGGGCTAGAGACCCAGTACTTC. Its protein is CASSLGGIAGGLETQYF. The full variable domain, in which reference TRBV7-2 and TRBJ2-5 provide the parts outside the CDR3, is GAGVSQSPSNKVTEKGKDVELRCDPISGHTALYWYRQSLGQGLEFLIYFQGNSAPDKSGLPSDRFSAERTGGSVSTLTIQRTQQEDSAVYLCASSLGGIAGGLETQYFGPGTRLLVL.

V is TRBV4-1 and J is TRBJ1-4; weak D call: TRBD1 (5 bases). Germline V CDR1 and CDR2: MGHRA, YSYEKL. The CDR3 runs 16 residues. Between the trimmed V and J ends, which lost 3 bases and 8 bases, there was a span of 19 bases. The CDR3 DNA is TGCGCCAGCAGCCAGGGGGAGACGGCGTCGGGGGAAAAACTGTTTTTT. This translates into CASSQGETASGEKLFF.

In its sample, this clone was seen once. The chain carries TRBV29-1 and TRBJ1-1, with D possibly being TRBD1 (5 bases). The CDR3 sequence is 13 residues long. V shed 4 bases and J shed 1 base, with 10 bases lying between them. Germline CDR1 and CDR2: SQVTM and ANQGSEA. DNA for the CDR3: TGCAGCGTTGGGTACAGGAGGAACACTGAAGCTTTCTTT. Its protein is CSVGYRRNTEAFF.

The chain has TRBV19 and TRBJ1-6; no definite D call. Germline CDR1 is LNHDA and CDR2 is SQIVND (reference sequence). The CDR3 loop spans 13 amino acids. V lost 1 base and J 7 bases, leaving 5 bases between the germline ends. The DNA for the CDR3 is TGTGCCAGTAGTATAGTTCCCAATTCACCCCTCCACTTT. Encoded protein: CASSIVPNSPLHF.

The J gene is TRBJ2-5, the V gene TRBV5-1; 9 positions match TRBD1. Trimming at V came to 4 bases and at J to 5 bases, leaving 21 bases not matched to a gene. The CDR3 length is 19 residues. Germline loops: CDR1 SGHRS, CDR2 YFSETQ. The CDR3 region has the DNA TGCGCCAGCAGCGGAGGGACAGGGAGCTTTATTTTTGGGGAGGAGACCCAGTACTTC. Protein: CASSGGTGSFIFGEETQYF. The variable domain in full, with the rest retrieved from reference TRBV5-1 and TRBJ2-5, is KAGVTQTPRYLIKTRGQQVTLSCSPISGHRSVSWYQQTPGQGLQFLFEYFSETQRNKGNFPGRFSGRQFSNSRSEMNVSTLELGDSALYLCASSGGTGSFIFGEETQYFGPGTRLLVL.

The chain recombines TRBV12-3 or TRBV12-4 with TRBJ1-1; no clear D gene. The CDR3 is 13 amino acids. V was cut by 5 bases and J by 4 bases, with 11 bases left in between. CDR3 DNA: TGTGCCAGCAGTCAAGGTCGTCGCACTGAAGCTTTCTTT. This translates into CASSQGRRTEAFF.

This chain connects TRBV9 to TRBJ1-3; D is perhaps TRBD1 (5 bases). This CDR3 spans 18 amino acids. In germline, CDR1 is SGDLS, CDR2 YYNGEE. V lost 1 base and J lost 1, with 18 bases in between. The CDR3 DNA follows: TGTGCCAGCAGCGTAATGACCGGGACGGCGAAATCTGGAAACACCATATATTTT. Protein sequence: CASSVMTGTAKSGNTIYF.

The DNA for the CDR3 is TGTGCCAGCAGCCAAGGGACGGGGAATTACGAGCAGTACTTC. Translating it yields CASSQGTGNYEQYF. This chain connects TRBV11-3 to TRBJ2-7; D might be TRBD1 or TRBD2, each matching 5 bases. This CDR3 comprises 14 residues. Germline V gene lookup returns CDR1 SGHNT and CDR2 YENEEA. V was clipped by 5 bases and J by 4 bases, with 15 bases between them.

This chain joins TRBV29-1 and TRBJ1-2; the D gene is possibly TRBD1 (6 bases). Germline V CDR1 and CDR2: SQVTM, ANQGSEA. This CDR3 comprises 11 residues. The ends were cut back, 7 bases at V and 4 bases at J, with 10 bases in the middle. In DNA, the CDR3 is TGCAGCGCAGGACAGATCTATGGCTACACCTTC. This encodes CSAGQIYGYTF.

The chain joins TRBV5-1 to TRBJ2-4; possible D gene TRBD2, 6 bases. In germline, CDR1 is SGHRS, CDR2 YFSETQ. The CDR3 sequence is 15 residues long. V was trimmed by 0 bases and J by 5 bases, leaving 12 bases between them. The CDR3 region is CASSLEGTLQNIQYF. DNA for the CDR3: TGCGCCAGCAGCTTGGAGGGGACTTTACAAAACATTCAGTACTTC.